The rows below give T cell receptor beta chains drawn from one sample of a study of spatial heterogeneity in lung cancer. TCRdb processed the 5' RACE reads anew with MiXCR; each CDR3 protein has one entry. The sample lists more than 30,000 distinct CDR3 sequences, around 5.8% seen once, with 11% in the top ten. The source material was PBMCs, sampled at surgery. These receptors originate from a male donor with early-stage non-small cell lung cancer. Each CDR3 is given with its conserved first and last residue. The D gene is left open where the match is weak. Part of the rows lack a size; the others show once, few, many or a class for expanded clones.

TGCGCCAGCAGCTTTCGACAGTGCAATCAGCCCCAGCATTTT,CASSFRQCNQPQHF,TRBJ1-5,few,TRBV5-1,-
TGTGCCAGCACCCCGGAAGGGACAGGGCGCAAAGGCTACACCTTC,CASTPEGTGRKGYTF,TRBJ1-2,many,TRBV7-9,TRBD1
TGTGCCATCAACCCGAGGGCTAACTATGGCTACACCTTC,CAINPRANYGYTF,TRBJ1-2,many,TRBV10-3,-
TGTGCCAGCAGCGGGACAGGGGGCTTCTATGGCTACACCTTC,CASSGTGGFYGYTF,TRBJ1-2,many,TRBV6-6,TRBD1
TGCAGTGCTAACGGACAGGGTTTATCCTTGCTCTTC,CSANGQGLSLLF,TRBJ2-1,many,TRBV20-1,TRBD1
TGTGCCAGCAACCCTATGGGGACGGAATACTACGAGCAGTACTTC,CASNPMGTEYYEQYF,TRBJ2-7,many,TRBV6-5,-
TGTGCCAGCAGCTTAGGCCAGATTAACACAGATACGCAGTATTTT,CASSLGQINTDTQYF,TRBJ2-3,-,TRBV11-2,-
TGTGCCAGCAGTTCGGGACAGCCGAACACTGAAGCTTTCTTT,CASSSGQPNTEAFF,TRBJ1-1,many,TRBV28,TRBD1
TGTGCCAGCAGGGTACTAGCGGGGGGTGTAGATACGCAGTATTTT,CASRVLAGGVDTQYF,TRBJ2-3,many,TRBV12-3/TRBV12-4,TRBD2
TGTGCCAGCAGCTGGGGGGGAGGAGGGCACACAGATACGCAGTATTTT,CASSWGGGGHTDTQYF,TRBJ2-3,many,TRBV7-2,TRBD2
TGTGCCAGCAGCCAAGTGCTGATTAGCGGGGGACCGAACACCGGGGAGCTGTTTTTT,CASSQVLISGGPNTGELFF,TRBJ2-2,many,TRBV3-1,TRBD2
TGCAGTGCCAAGATTGGAAGCTATGGCTACACCTTC,CSAKIGSYGYTF,TRBJ1-2,many,TRBV20-1,-
TGCAGTGCCCAGACTAGCGGGGTTACCGGGGAGCTGTTTTTT,CSAQTSGVTGELFF,TRBJ2-2,many,TRBV20-1,TRBD2
TGCGCCAGCAGTTCCCGGACAGGGAGCTCCTACGAGCAGTACTTC,CASSSRTGSSYEQYF,TRBJ2-7,many,TRBV5-1,TRBD1
TGTGCCAGCAGCCCCCTACGCCCGGGACAGGGGTCAGAGACCCAGTACTTC,CASSPLRPGQGSETQYF,TRBJ2-5,many,TRBV3-1,TRBD1
TGTGCCAGCAGTTTAGAGAAGTTGGGTGGCTACACCTTC,CASSLEKLGGYTF,TRBJ1-2,many,TRBV12-3/TRBV12-4,-
TGTGCCACCAGCAGAGATCGCGAGACCCAGTACTTC,CATSRDRETQYF,TRBJ2-5,-,TRBV15,-
TGCAGCGTTGTACAGGGCGCCTACTACGAGCAGTACTTC,CSVVQGAYYEQYF,TRBJ2-7,-,TRBV29-1,-
TGTGCCAGCAGCCAATTAAAATCCTACGAGCAGTACTTC,CASSQLKSYEQYF,TRBJ2-7,many,TRBV4-2,-
TGTGCTAGTGGTCAGGGCGTCAACACTGAAGCTTTCTTT,CASGQGVNTEAFF,TRBJ1-1,many,TRBV12-5,-
TGTGCCAGTAGTACCGGGACAGGGGGAACCGGGGAGCTGTTTTTT,CASSTGTGGTGELFF,TRBJ2-2,many,TRBV19,TRBD1
TGCAGCGTTAACAGGGGGCAAAGAGAGACCCAGTACTTC,CSVNRGQRETQYF,TRBJ2-5,many,TRBV29-1,TRBD1
TGTGCCAGCTCACCACCTTCCGGGCCCAATGAGCAGTTCTTC,CASSPPSGPNEQFF,TRBJ2-1,many,TRBV18,-
TGTGCCTGGGGACAGGGCCTGGAAGCTTTCTTT,CAWGQGLEAFF,TRBJ1-1,many,TRBV30,TRBD1
TGCAGCGCCTTATCCGGGCAGGGGTACACTGAAGCTTTCTTT,CSALSGQGYTEAFF,TRBJ1-1,-,TRBV29-1,-
TGTGCCAGCAGCCAAGACCCCGCAGCAGTAAGCTCCTACAATGAGCAGTTCTTC,CASSQDPAAVSSYNEQFF,TRBJ2-1,few,TRBV3-1,-
TGTGCCAGCGGGGGCGGTCTCACAGATACGCAGTATTTT,CASGGGLTDTQYF,TRBJ2-3,many,TRBV7-2,-
TGTGCCAGCTCGCTGACAGGGGGCCCCCGTTTGGAGACCCAGTACTTC,CASSLTGGPRLETQYF,TRBJ2-5,-,TRBV18,TRBD1
TGTGCCAGCAGCGTAGCTTTGGCAGACTCTGGAAACACCATATATTTT,CASSVALADSGNTIYF,TRBJ1-3,many,TRBV9,-